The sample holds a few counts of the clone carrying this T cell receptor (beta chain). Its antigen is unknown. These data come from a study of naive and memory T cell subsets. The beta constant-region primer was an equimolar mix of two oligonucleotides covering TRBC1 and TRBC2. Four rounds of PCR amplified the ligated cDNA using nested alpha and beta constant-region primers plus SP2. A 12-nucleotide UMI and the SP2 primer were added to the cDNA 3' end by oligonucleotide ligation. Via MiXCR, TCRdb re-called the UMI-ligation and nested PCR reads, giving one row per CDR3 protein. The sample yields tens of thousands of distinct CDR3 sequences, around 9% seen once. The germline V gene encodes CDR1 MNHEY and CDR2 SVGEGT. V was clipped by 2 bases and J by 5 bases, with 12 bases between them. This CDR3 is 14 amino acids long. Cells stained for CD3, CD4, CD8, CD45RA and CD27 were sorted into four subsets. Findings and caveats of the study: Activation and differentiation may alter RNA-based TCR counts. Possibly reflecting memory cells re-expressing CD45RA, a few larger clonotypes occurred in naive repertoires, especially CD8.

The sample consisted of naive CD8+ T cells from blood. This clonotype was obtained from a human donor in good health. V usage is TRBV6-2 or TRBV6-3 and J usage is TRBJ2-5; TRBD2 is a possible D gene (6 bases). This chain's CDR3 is CASSYGAAGETQYF. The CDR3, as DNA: TGTGCCAGCAGTTACGGCGCGGCGGGGGAGACCCAGTACTTC.